The 23 T cell receptor beta chains in this list originate from one sample, sequenced in a study of blood T cells in healthy people across ages (dated by TCRdb to between 2014 and 2017). Receptors were amplified or captured by 5' RACE. These reads were obtained on an Illumina HiSeq 2500. The second PCR ran for about 6 to 12 cycles and used a J-beta primer mix along with a sample-barcoded 5' primer. The raw public reads went through TCRdb reprocessing: fastp at Q25, MiXCR clone calling, in-frame beta chains kept. For every CDR3 protein sequence, its rows merge into one entry that carries the most common genes and DNA. The sample table lists 800,000 to 1,000,000 distinct CDR3 sequences, roughly 50% of them with a count of one. In total, the top ten clones hold about an eighth of the sample. Sample: blood. The receptors here all came from a man aged 25-45 years in good health.

V usage is TRBV25-1 and J usage is TRBJ2-1; weak D call: TRBD1 (5 bases). The germline V gene has CDR1 MGHDK and CDR2 SYGVNS. The CDR3 is made up of 12 amino acids. Trimming cost V 1 base and J 13 bases, with 11 bases left between them. The CDR3 reads CASSESVTGQFF. The CDR3 region has the DNA TGTGCCAGCAGTGAATCGGTCACAGGTCAGTTCTTC. Supplemented by reference TRBV25-1 and TRBJ2-1, the full variable domain reads EADIYQTPRYLVIGTGKKITLECSQTMGHDKMYWYQQDPGMELHLIHYSYGVNSTEKGDLSSESTVSRIRTEHFPLTLESARPSHTSQYLCASSESVTGQFFGPGTRLTVL.

This clonotype was picked up a small number of times. This chain connects TRBV27 to TRBJ1-6, with 9 bases matching TRBD1. The CDR3 runs to 18 residues. CDR1 is MNHEY, CDR2 SMNVEV, per germline (reference sequence). Trimming removed 6 bases from V and 0 bases from J; junction bases left unmatched: 9. CDR3 nucleotides: TGTGCCAGCAGATCCCGGACAGGGGTCAGCTCCTATAATTCACCCCTCCACTTT. Its translation: CASRSRTGVSSYNSPLHF.

V is TRBV12-5 and J is TRBJ1-1, with D maybe TRBD1 (5 bases). The length of the CDR3 is 16 residues. The V gene's germline CDR1 is LGHNT and CDR2 FRNRAP. V was pared by 1 base and J by 1 base, with 13 bases between. DNA of the CDR3: TGTGCTAGTGGTTTGGGCGACAGTACCGAGAACACTGAAGCTTTCTTT. Translation: CASGLGDSTENTEAFF.

V gene TRBV5-1 combines with J gene TRBJ1-1; D ambiguous. Trimming left V 5 bases short and J 1 base short, with 15 bases between. Germline CDR1 is SGHRS and CDR2 is YFSETQ. The CDR3 has 15 residues. CDR3 loop: CASSSSISGNTEAFF. CDR3 DNA sequence: TGCGCCAGCAGTTCCTCGATAAGTGGGAACACTGAAGCTTTCTTT.

This clonotype has just a few counts. The chain carries TRBV7-3 and TRBJ2-1, with TRBD1 as a possible D gene (5 bases). CDR3 size: 15 residues. The V and J ends lost 0 bases and 2 bases respectively, with 8 bases between them. Germline values: CDR1 SGHTA, CDR2 FQGTGA. The CDR3 bases are TGTGCCAGCAGCTTAACAGGGGATGCCTACAATGAGCAGTTCTTC. Translating gives CASSLTGDAYNEQFF.

V and J are TRBV7-2 and TRBJ2-1; unclear D gene. CDR1 is SGHTA, CDR2 FQGNSA, per germline. V was cut by 1 base and J by 6 bases, with 10 bases left in between. The CDR3 covers 14 residues. For the CDR3, the DNA is TGTGCCAGCAGCTTAGGAGCCCTGACCAATGAGCAGTTCTTC. It is translated as CASSLGALTNEQFF.

The rearrangement joins TRBV20-1 to TRBJ1-6, with 7 nucleotides matching TRBD1. The CDR3 totals 15 residues. V shed 4 bases and J 2 bases; nucleotides not matched to a gene: 5. In germline, CDR1 is DFQATT, CDR2 SNEGSKA (reference sequence). CDR3 in amino acids: CSATDRVAYNSPLHF. The CDR3 DNA is TGCAGTGCTACTGACAGGGTAGCCTATAATTCACCCCTCCACTTT.

V usage is TRBV7-3 and J usage is TRBJ2-1; 7 positions match TRBD2. V dropped 6 bases and J dropped 5; count of bases not matched to a gene: 7. The CDR3 extends over 14 amino acids. Germline V gene sequence: CDR1 SGHTA, CDR2 FQGTGA. The CDR3 region is CASSWGDYNNEQFF. Here the CDR3 DNA reads TGTGCCAGCAGTTGGGGGGACTATAACAATGAGCAGTTCTTC.

This chain connects TRBV15 to TRBJ2-1; 12 nucleotides align to TRBD2. From germline, CDR1 is LNHNV and CDR2 YYDKDF (reference sequence). The V segment lost 3 bases and the J segment 5 bases; nucleotides outside the gene matches: 11. This CDR3 is 18 amino acids long. CDR3 sequence: CATSRWGRASGGDNEQFF. In nucleotides, the CDR3 is TGTGCCACCAGCAGGTGGGGCCGCGCTAGCGGGGGGGACAATGAGCAGTTCTTC.

This clonotype was found many times. This chain links TRBV20-1 with TRBJ2-3; 12 bases match TRBD2. CDR3 length: 16 amino acids. V dropped 0 bases and J dropped 2; count of bases not matched to a gene: 3. Germline CDR1 DFQATT, CDR2 SNEGSKA (reference sequence). CDR3 nucleotides: TGCAGTGCTAGAGACACTAGCGGGGGGACCACAGATACGCAGTATTTT. Its translation: CSARDTSGGTTDTQYF.

This clonotype was found a few times. The rearrangement uses TRBV4-1 and TRBJ2-3; 8 bases fit TRBD1. The CDR3 spans 14 residues. J lost 6 bases, V lost 2 bases, and 4 bases had no gene match. Germline V lookup: CDR1 MGHRA, CDR2 YSYEKL. In DNA form, the CDR3 reads TGCGCCAGCAGCCAACCGACAGGGGTGGATACGCAGTATTTT. It specifies CASSQPTGVDTQYF.

V usage is TRBV6-5 and J usage is TRBJ1-5; D not resolved. Per the germline V gene, CDR1 is MNHEY and CDR2 is SVGAGI. V was clipped by 2 bases and J by 12 bases, with 14 bases between them. The CDR3 loop spans 13 amino acids. Here the CDR3 reads CASSYGPTVDQHF. CDR3 DNA: TGTGCCAGCAGTTACGGACCCACTGTCGACCAGCATTTT.

This chain links TRBV12-3 or TRBV12-4 with TRBJ2-7, with D possibly TRBD1 on 6 matching bases. CDR3 size: 14 residues. V was cut by 6 bases and J by 4 bases, with 16 bases left in between. The CDR3 nucleotides are TGTGCCAGCAGCCCCCAGGGGCGTATGTACGAGCAGTACTTC. This gives the protein CASSPQGRMYEQYF.

The CDR3 sequence: CASSSRQGDNQPQHF. The DNA of the CDR3 is TGTGCCAGCAGTTCGAGACAGGGCGACAATCAGCCCCAGCATTTT. The V gene is TRBV28, the J gene TRBJ1-5, with 7 positions matching TRBD1. V trimming: 4 bases; J trimming: 3 bases; junction bases outside the gene matches: 6. The CDR3 length is 15 residues. CDR1 and CDR2 from the germline V gene are MDHEN and SYDVKM.

This clonotype was seen only a few times. The chain joins TRBV27 to TRBJ2-1, with D maybe TRBD2 (6 bases). This CDR3 region has 14 residues. Between the trimmed V and J ends, which lost 2 bases and 10 bases, there was a span of 15 bases. Germline V gene sequence: CDR1 MNHEY, CDR2 SMNVEV (reference sequence). The CDR3 DNA follows: TGTGCCAGCAGTTTAGTTCCTAGCGCGGGAGAGCAGTTCTTC. It encodes CASSLVPSAGEQFF.

The chain carries TRBV28 and TRBJ2-5; D gene uncertain. The germline gives CDR1 MDHEN, CDR2 SYDVKM. Trimming took off 4 bases at V and 3 bases at J, with 27 bases between the two ends. There are 19 residues in the CDR3. CDR3 nucleotide sequence: TGTGCCAGCAGTTGGCCCTCCTTTGGGGAACGTCGGGCAGAAGAGACCCAGTACTTC. Translating it yields CASSWPSFGERRAEETQYF.

At least ten counts were recorded for this clonotype. The chain has TRBV5-1 and TRBJ2-3; 11 nucleotides align to TRBD2. V was clipped by 4 bases and J by 5 bases; unmatched bases: 12. Germline V gene sequence: CDR1 SGHRS, CDR2 YFSETQ. The CDR3 is 17 residues long. CDR3 region: CASSASPASGGIDTQYF. CDR3 sequence (DNA): TGCGCCAGCAGCGCCTCTCCGGCTAGCGGGGGGATAGATACGCAGTATTTT.

This clonotype was counted between two and nine times. The chain employs TRBV12-3 or TRBV12-4 and TRBJ2-7; 9 bases fit TRBD2. Matching the DNA end better, TRBJ2-5 makes the J call doubtful. This CDR3 region has 13 residues. This CDR3 is CASSISGGETQYF. CDR3 coding DNA: TGTGCCAGCAGCATAAGCGGGGGGGAGACCCAGTACTTC.

The chain employs TRBV5-1 and TRBJ1-1; D not resolved. This CDR3 spans 15 amino acids. Germline V lookup: CDR1 SGHRS, CDR2 YFSETQ. Trimming pared 0 bases from V and 0 bases from J, leaving 9 bases between. Here the CDR3 DNA reads TGCGCCAGCAGCTTGGATGCGACGGTGAACACTGAAGCTTTCTTT. It translates to CASSLDATVNTEAFF.

The gene calls are TRBV14 and TRBJ2-3, with D tentatively TRBD2 (7 bases). V was clipped by 0 bases and J by 5 bases, with 12 bases between them. This CDR3 is 15 amino acids long. Germline CDR1 SGHDN, CDR2 FVKESK. This chain's CDR3 is CASSQEGGRLDTQYF. The CDR3 DNA sequence: TGTGCCAGCAGCCAAGAGGGGGGGCGCCTAGATACGCAGTATTTT.

The chain couples TRBV14 to TRBJ2-1, with D possibly being TRBD1 (6 bases). V lost 4 bases to trimming and J lost 0 bases, with 10 bases between them. Germline V gives CDR1 SGHDN, CDR2 FVKESK. This CDR3 comprises 15 residues. CDR3 sequence (DNA): TGTGCCAGCAGCCCCAACAGGGCCTCCTACAATGAGCAGTTCTTC. As protein: CASSPNRASYNEQFF. Supplemented by reference TRBV14 and TRBJ2-1, the full variable domain reads EAGVTQFPSHSVIEKGQTVTLRCDPISGHDNLYWYRRVMGKEIKFLLHFVKESKQDESGMPNNRFLAERTGGTYSTLKVQPAELEDSGVYFCASSPNRASYNEQFFGPGTRLTVL.

The rearrangement links TRBV28 to TRBJ2-2, with no clear D. Trimming cost V 8 bases and J 0 bases, with 13 bases left between them. Germline V gene lookup returns CDR1 MDHEN and CDR2 SYDVKM. There are 15 residues in the CDR3. CDR3: CASVTSETNTGELFF. The CDR3 DNA reads as TGTGCCAGCGTGACCTCTGAAACGAACACCGGGGAGCTGTTTTTT.

The chain couples TRBV6-2 or TRBV6-3 to TRBJ2-1, with 7 bases lining up with TRBD1. The CDR3 length is 13 residues. V shed 7 bases and J 9 bases; nucleotides not matched to a gene: 9. Germline CDR1 and CDR2: MNHEY and SVGEGT. CDR3 in DNA: TGTGCCAGCACCGACAGGGCGCGCGGTGAGCAGTTCTTC. It codes for CASTDRARGEQFF.